A selection of T cell receptor beta chains follows, all from one sample in a study of a mutant IDH1 vaccine in newly diagnosed glioma. These TCRs' antigens remain unknown. Using immunoSEQ multiplex PCR, the repertoire was profiled, and TCRdb retains in-frame clones only, with some absent. The data show around 80,000 clones, more than 80% seen once. The source material was PBMCs, sampled from a glioma patient whose treatment included an IDH1 peptide vaccine. All receptors come from a woman aged 45 to 65 with glioma. Both conserved end residues are part of each CDR3.

V gene,J gene,CDR3 protein
TRBV18,TRBJ2-1,CASSPSTSGIYNEQFF
TRBV14,TRBJ2-3,CASSPLLGGQGGNTQYF
TRBV11-2,TRBJ2-5,CASSPVLGSQETQYF
TRBV11-2,TRBJ2-5,CASSDRRGSGETQYF
TRBV7-9,TRBJ1-1,CASSPGWEDWTEAFF
TRBV18,TRBJ2-1,CASSPGVQEGGNEQFF
TRBV7-2,TRBJ2-7,CASSLAGPRRGYYEQYF
TRBV7-2,TRBJ2-5,CASSFGAKETQYF
TRBV6-1,TRBJ2-7,CASSELLGTGVYEQYF
TRBV27,TRBJ1-5,CASSITGSNQPQHF
TRBV19,TRBJ2-7,CASSPRTGQDYEQYF
TRBV7-9,TRBJ1-5,CASSLVGTGEPQHF
TRBV19,TRBJ1-5,CASSIGRQGGNQPQHF
TRBV28,TRBJ2-7,CASSLGLAGALEYF
TRBV28,TRBJ1-1,CASKGEGPHEAFF
TRBV30,TRBJ2-5,CAWSSPRARGETQYF
TRBV19,TRBJ2-7,CASGTSGDEQYF
TRBV2,TRBJ1-1,CASRRGVTEAFF
TRBV5-5,TRBJ1-4,CASSSVGNEKLFF